These T cell receptor beta chains were read from a single sample in a study of siplizumab effects on memory and regulatory T cells. The repertoire was sequenced with immunoSEQ multiplex PCR; TCRdb's copy has only in-frame clones and lacks some. Of about 50,000 clones detected, roughly 87% appear once; the ten largest clones hold approximately 0.35%. The sequenced sample was naive CD8+ T cells sorted from blood. These receptors came from a human donor in good health. Both conserved end residues are part of each CDR3. Each record gives: V gene, clone size, D gene, CDR3 length, J gene, CDR3 protein, CDR3 DNA. D genes are given only for firm matches. Size tells how often a clone was seen (once, few, many) or the class of an expanded clone, and some rows leave it out.

V: TRBV7-9
size: -
D: -
length: 12
J: TRBJ2-7
CDR3: CASSNGGDEQYF
DNA: TGTGCCAGCAGCAATGGTGGAGACGAGCAGTACTTC

V: TRBV5-4
size: once
D: -
length: 15
J: TRBJ1-1
CDR3: CASSFNWGAGTEAFF
DNA: TGTGCCAGCAGCTTTAATTGGGGGGCCGGCACTGAAGCTTTCTTT

V: TRBV6-5
size: -
D: -
length: 13
J: TRBJ1-5
CDR3: CASPGPVPQPQHF
DNA: TGTGCCAGTCCGGGCCCGGTACCTCAGCCCCAGCATTTT

V: TRBV10-1
size: -
D: -
length: 12
J: TRBJ2-7
CDR3: CASSEKDGLLYF
DNA: TGCGCCAGCAGTGAGAAAGACGGGTTACTCTACTTC

V: TRBV5-1
size: -
D: -
length: 16
J: TRBJ2-3
CDR3: CASSLAWILSTDTQYF
DNA: TGCGCCAGCAGCCTTGCCTGGATACTGAGCACAGATACGCAGTATTTT

V: TRBV7-6
size: -
D: TRBD2
length: 16
J: TRBJ2-1
CDR3: CASNPPGLAAYNEQFF
DNA: TGTGCCAGCAACCCCCCGGGGCTAGCGGCCTACAATGAGCAGTTCTTC

V: TRBV7-2
size: -
D: -
length: 13
J: TRBJ1-1
CDR3: CASSLPGQGEAFF
DNA: TGTGCCAGCAGCTTACCCGGACAAGGCGAAGCTTTCTTT

V: TRBV6-5
size: -
D: -
length: 14
J: TRBJ2-7
CDR3: CASRPRSATYEQYF
DNA: TGTGCCAGCAGACCTAGGTCCGCAACCTACGAGCAGTACTTC

V: TRBV7-8
size: -
D: TRBD1
length: 13
J: TRBJ1-1
CDR3: CASSLDRGLQAFF
DNA: TGTGCCAGCAGCTTAGACAGGGGGCTCCAGGCTTTCTTT

V: TRBV7-9
size: few
D: -
length: 14
J: TRBJ1-3
CDR3: CASSLDSSGNTIYF
DNA: TGTGCCAGCAGCCTCGACAGCTCTGGAAACACCATATATTTT

V: TRBV9
size: -
D: -
length: 13
J: TRBJ1-2
CDR3: CASSVGQDYGYTF
DNA: TGTGCCAGCAGCGTAGGCCAGGACTATGGCTACACCTTC

V: TRBV18
size: -
D: TRBD1
length: 15
J: TRBJ2-3
CDR3: CASSPGTGSADTQYF
DNA: TGTGCCAGCTCACCGGGGACAGGGTCGGCAGATACGCAGTATTTT

V: TRBV7-6
size: -
D: -
length: 16
J: TRBJ1-4
CDR3: CASSLSSGPLNEKLFF
DNA: TGTGCCAGCAGCTTAAGTTCCGGGCCACTTAACGAAAAACTGTTTTTT